This T cell receptor (beta chain) appears in the sequencing data of a study of shared clonotypes between healthy human individuals. TCRdb keeps only in-frame clones here, not all; method: immunoSEQ multiplex PCR. Among about 640,000 clones listed, 72% were seen once. Deletions cut 6 bases from V and 5 bases from J, with 16 bases between. The CDR3 contains 15 residues. CDR1 and CDR2 (germline): MDHEN, SYDVKM. The chain uses TRBV28 and TRBJ1-4; D perhaps matches TRBD1 (5 bases). The specimen sequenced was memory CD4+ T cells sorted from blood. Subset of the sample: CD45RA-negative fraction. The receptor was isolated from a woman in her 30s in good health. CDR3 DNA sequence: TGTGCCAGCAGGCCCGACAGTTCAAGAAATGAAAAACTGTTTTTT. It yields the protein CASRPDSSRNEKLFF.